This T cell receptor (beta chain) derives from a study of cytomegalovirus exposure and HLA in healthy donors. In the study overall: A data release that came early held roughly 80 million unique TCRs from HLA-typed donors.

Comments on this clone: What it binds is not known.

60 Vbeta and 13 Jbeta primers were used in PCR. Data came from immunoSEQ multiplex PCR; TCRdb stores just in-frame clones and leaves some out. In the table there are about 240,000 clones, 80% to 85% of which are singletons. Per the germline V gene, CDR1 is KGHSH and CDR2 is LQKENI. The CDR3 extends over 15 amino acids. J gave up 7 bases and V 3 bases, and 9 bases lay outside the gene matches. Study-wide results and caveats: Within an earlier analysis, most TCR beta V segments proved productive either about 87% or about 30% of the time. Under in vitro conditions, three CMV-associated chains were confirmed as specific for CMV antigens.

The source material was PBMCs. The receptor was isolated from a woman aged 55-70 years in good health and CMV-seropositive. The chain employs TRBV18 and TRBJ1-2; 9 bases map to TRBD1. CDR3 nucleotide sequence: TGTGCCAGCTCACCTGGGACAGGGTTCCCAGGTGGCTACACCTTC. Translating gives CASSPGTGFPGGYTF.